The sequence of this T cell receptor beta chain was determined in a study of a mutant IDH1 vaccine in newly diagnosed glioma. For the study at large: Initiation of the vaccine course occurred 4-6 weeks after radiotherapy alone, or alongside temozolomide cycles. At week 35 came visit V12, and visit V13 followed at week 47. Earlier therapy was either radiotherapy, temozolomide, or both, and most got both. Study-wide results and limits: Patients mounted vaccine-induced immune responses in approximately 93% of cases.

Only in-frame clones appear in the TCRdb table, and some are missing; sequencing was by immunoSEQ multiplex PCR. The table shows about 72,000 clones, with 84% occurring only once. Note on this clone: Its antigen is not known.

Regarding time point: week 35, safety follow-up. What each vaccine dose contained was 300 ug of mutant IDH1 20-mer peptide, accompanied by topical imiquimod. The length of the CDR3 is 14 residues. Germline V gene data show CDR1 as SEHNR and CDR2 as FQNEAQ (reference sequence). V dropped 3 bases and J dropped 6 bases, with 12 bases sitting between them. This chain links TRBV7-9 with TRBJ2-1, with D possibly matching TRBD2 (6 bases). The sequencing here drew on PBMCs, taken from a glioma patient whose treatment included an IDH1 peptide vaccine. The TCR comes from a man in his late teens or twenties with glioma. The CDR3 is CASSLEGSFNEQFF. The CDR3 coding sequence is TGTGCCAGCAGCTTGGAGGGTTCATTCAATGAGCAGTTCTTC.